This T cell receptor beta chain originates from a study of T-cell memory formation after mild COVID-19. TCRdb reprocessed the 5' RACE reads via MiXCR and lists one record per CDR3 protein. The sample has around 450,000 distinct CDR3 sequences, 20% seen once. Remarks on this clonotype: Its antigen is not known.

Findings and caveats of the study: Day 15 to 85 contracting clones showed balanced CD4/CD8; later expanders leaned CD4+. Memory sampled before infection contained some responding clones, suggesting cross-reactive memory joined.

The source of this sequence is an adult woman who had mild COVID-19 (a few samples of this study predate the infection). Cell type and time point are not known. The source material was PBMCs or a T cell subset sorted from them (not recorded which).

CDR3 bases: TGTGCCAGCAGCTTAGGGCGGAACTACGAGCAGTACTTC. It yields the protein CASSLGRNYEQYF. The V and J genes are TRBV11-1 and TRBJ2-7, with D uncertain. The V gene's germline CDR1 is SGHAT and CDR2 FQDESV (reference sequence). This CDR3 contains 13 residues. Trimming removed 1 base at V and 3 bases at J, with 7 bases between.